This T cell receptor (beta chain) came from a study of T cell responses to AZD1222 COVID-19 vaccine. General study results and limits: White British people made up most donors, females outnumbered males, and clonal diversity was possibly underestimated. Regions 160-218 and 743-854 dominated among vaccine-associated CD4 TCRs spanning spike. Compared with day 0, the breadth and depth of the Spike-specific TCR repertoire rose significantly after two doses of AZD1222. At study baseline, merely five or six AZD1222 recipients were seropositive.

This table comes from immunoSEQ multiplex PCR, and its TCRdb copy is limited to in-frame clones, with some not included. The sample holds 110,000 or so clones, 88% seen once. The length of the CDR3 is 13 residues. Trimming removed 0 bases at V and 6 bases at J, with 6 bases between. The germline gives CDR1 LGHNA, CDR2 YNFKEQ. Points on this clone: What it recognizes is unknown.

This receptor was taken from an adult in good health. The source material was peripheral blood, sampled on day 0 of MenACWY control vaccination. V is TRBV4-2 and J is TRBJ2-1; unclear D gene. CDR3 residues: CASSQDRLNEQFF. The CDR3 DNA sequence: TGTGCCAGCAGCCAAGATCGACTCAATGAGCAGTTCTTC.